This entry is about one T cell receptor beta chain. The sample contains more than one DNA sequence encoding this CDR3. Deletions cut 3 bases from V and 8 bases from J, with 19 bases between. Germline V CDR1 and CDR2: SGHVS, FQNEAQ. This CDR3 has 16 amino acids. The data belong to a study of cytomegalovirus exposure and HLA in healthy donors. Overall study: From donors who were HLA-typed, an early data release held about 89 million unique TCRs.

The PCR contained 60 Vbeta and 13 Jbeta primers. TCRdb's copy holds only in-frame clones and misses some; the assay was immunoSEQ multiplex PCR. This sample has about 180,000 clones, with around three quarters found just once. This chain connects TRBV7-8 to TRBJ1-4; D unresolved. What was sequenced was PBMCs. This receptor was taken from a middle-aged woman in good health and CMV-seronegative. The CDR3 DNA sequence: TGTGCCAGCAGCTTCGGCACCTCCTTTACTAGCGAAAAACTGTTTTTT. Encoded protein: CASSFGTSFTSEKLFF.